Following are 2 T cell receptor beta chains from one sample sequenced in a study of T cell responses to AZD1222 COVID-19 vaccine. Sequencing used immunoSEQ multiplex PCR; TCRdb keeps in-frame clones, though not all of them. The sample has about 70,000 clones; less than 85% are singletons. The sequencing here drew on peripheral blood, taken on day 0 of AZD1222 vaccination. These receptor sequences come from an adult in good health.

This sequence joins TRBV5-6 and TRBJ2-5, with 10 bases lining up with TRBD1. The CDR3 has 15 residues. The V segment lost 0 bases and the J segment 4 bases; nucleotides outside the gene matches: 3. Germline V gene sequence: CDR1 SGHDT, CDR2 YYEEEE. The CDR3 coding sequence is TGTGCCAGCAGCTTGGCGGGACAGGGGACAGAGACCCAGTACTTC. Encoded protein: CASSLAGQGTETQYF. Combining the CDR3 with reference TRBV5-6 and TRBJ2-5 gives the whole variable domain DAGVTQSPTHLIKTRGQQVTLRCSPKSGHDTVSWYQQALGQGPQFIFQYYEEEERQRGNFPDRFSGHQFPNYSSELNVNALLLGDSALYLCASSLAGQGTETQYFGPGTRLLVL.

The rearrangement joins TRBV12-3 or TRBV12-4 to TRBJ1-1; D is uncertain. The CDR3 consists of 13 residues. Between the trimmed V and J ends, which lost 2 bases and 1 base, there was a span of 5 bases. CDR3 DNA: TGTGCCAGCAGTTTACACGGGAACACTGAAGCTTTCTTT. Its translation is CASSLHGNTEAFF.